What follows are 10 T cell receptor beta chains derived from one specimen sequenced in a study of blood T cell repertoires in COVID-19. Sequenced by immunoSEQ multiplex PCR; TCRdb stores in-frame clones only, minus some. The table includes about 160,000 clones, 85% to 90% detected once. The sample consisted of peripheral blood. These receptors all come from a woman in her 70s with COVID-19, enrolled during active disease.

This clone showed up just once. The V and J genes are TRBV3-1 (or the pseudogene TRBV3-2) and TRBJ1-6; TRBD1 matches 7 bases. Per germline, CDR1 LGHDT and CDR2 YNNKEL (reference sequence). The ends lost 1 base at V and 3 bases at J; junction bases unmatched: 3. The CDR3 totals 16 residues. CDR3 nucleotide sequence: TGTGCCAGCAGCCAAGGACCAGGGGGCTATAATTCACCCCTCCACTTT. It specifies CASSQGPGGYNSPLHF.

The rearrangement joins TRBV5-5 to TRBJ2-7, with TRBD1 as a possible D gene (6 bases). Germline V CDR1 and CDR2: SGHKS, YYEKEE (reference sequence). Trimming removed 0 bases at V and 2 bases at J, with 15 bases between. The CDR3 sequence is 16 residues long. CDR3 nucleotide sequence: TGTGCCAGCAGCTTGGGCCCCAGGGGCCAAGCCTACGAGCAGTACTTC. This encodes CASSLGPRGQAYEQYF.

This chain connects TRBV19 to TRBJ1-3; 7 positions agree with TRBD1. Germline V gene sequence: CDR1 LNHDA, CDR2 SQIVND (reference sequence). J gave up 0 bases and V 3 bases, and 2 bases lay outside the gene matches. The CDR3 loop spans 15 amino acids. The CDR3 nucleotides read TGTGCCAGTAGTATTAGGGGGCTCTCTGGAAACACCATATATTTT. Translated: CASSIRGLSGNTIYF.

The chain uses TRBV7-2 and TRBJ2-7; tentatively, D is TRBD2 (6 bases). Trimming took off 1 base at V and 0 bases at J, with 13 bases between the two ends. CDR1 SGHTA and CDR2 FQGNSA come from the germline V gene. The CDR3 extends over 16 amino acids. The CDR3: CASSLVPGLPSYEQYF. The CDR3 region has the DNA TGTGCCAGCAGCTTAGTTCCGGGACTTCCCTCCTACGAGCAGTACTTC.

The chain combines TRBV28 with TRBJ2-7; a possible D gene is TRBD2 (5 bases). This CDR3 has 13 amino acids. V was pared by 4 bases and J by 3 bases, with 10 bases between. Germline CDR1 and CDR2: MDHEN and SYDVKM. CDR3: CASSWAGIYEQYF. The CDR3 DNA sequence: TGTGCCAGCAGTTGGGCCGGGATCTACGAGCAGTACTTC.

The chain is built from TRBV5-6 and TRBJ2-5; 7 bases map to TRBD1. The germline CDR1 and CDR2 sequences are SGHDT and YYEEEE. The CDR3 contains 16 residues. J gave up 5 bases and V 8 bases, and 18 bases lay outside the gene matches. The DNA for the CDR3 is TGTGCCAGAAAAAAACGACAGGGTCGGATATTCGAGACCCAGTACTTC. Amino acid sequence: CARKKRQGRIFETQYF.

This sequence joins TRBV7-9 and TRBJ2-7, with 11 nucleotides matching TRBD1. V lost 2 bases to trimming and J lost 2 bases; unmatched junction nucleotides: 5. CDR1 and CDR2 from the germline V gene are SEHNR and FQNEAQ (reference sequence). The CDR3 sequence is 16 residues long. The CDR3 nucleotides are TGTGCCAGCAGCTTACTTCCGGGACAGGGGGCCTACGAGCAGTACTTC. Its protein is CASSLLPGQGAYEQYF. The complete variable domain, with remaining parts taken from reference TRBV7-9 and TRBJ2-7, reads DTGVSQNPRHKITKRGQNVTFRCDPISEHNRLYWYRQTLGQGPEFLTYFQNEAQLEKSRLLSDRFSAERPKGSFSTLEIQRTEQGDSAMYLCASSLLPGQGAYEQYFGPGTRLTVT.

The rearrangement joins TRBV30 to TRBJ2-3; maybe TRBD1 (5 bases). Trimming removed 3 bases at V and 2 bases at J, with 9 bases between. CDR1 is GTSNPN and CDR2 is SVGIG in the germline V gene (reference sequence). The CDR3 runs to 13 residues. The CDR3 region has the DNA TGTGCCTGGAGCAGGGATTCCACAGATACGCAGTATTTT. Protein: CAWSRDSTDTQYF.

The V call is TRBV30, the J call TRBJ2-2; a possible D gene is TRBD1 (5 bases). With 3 bases removed from V and 5 bases from J, the gap between germline ends came to 13 bases. From germline, CDR1 is GTSNPN and CDR2 SVGIG (reference sequence). The CDR3 extends over 14 amino acids. DNA of the CDR3: TGTGCCTGGAGACAACAGGCCCAGACCGGGGAGCTGTTTTTT. Its translation is CAWRQQAQTGELFF.

The chain uses TRBV7-9 and TRBJ2-7, with 7 bases aligning to TRBD2. CDR1 is SEHNR, CDR2 FQNEAQ, per germline (reference sequence). The J segment lost 2 bases and the V segment lost 5 bases, leaving 21 bases of the junction unmatched. CDR3 length equals 19 residues. In DNA, the CDR3 is TGTGCCAGCAGCCACCGCGGGGGACGAGCGGGGTTCGCCCCCTACGAGCAGTACTTC. It encodes CASSHRGGRAGFAPYEQYF.